This TCR beta chain was found in a study of Ad26.COV2.S vaccination and SARS-CoV-2 variants. Germline lookup yields CDR1 SGDLS and CDR2 YYNGEE. The CDR3 is made up of 16 amino acids. V gave up 0 bases and J gave up 4 bases; unmatched junction bases: 8. Profiling relied on immunoSEQ multiplex PCR, and the TCRdb table lists in-frame clones only, not all of them. The data contain around 320,000 clones, around four fifths of them singletons. The treatment: some 20 received Ad26.COV2.S at low or high dose, single or two shots; five or six received placebo; per-sample allocation not given. Following the first vaccine or placebo injection, samples were taken on day 63.

The clonotype comes from a person between 18 and 59 years old who received the Ad26.COV2.S COVID-19 vaccine or a placebo. Sequencing used peripheral blood, obtained in a trial of Ad26.COV2.S vaccine versus placebo. The chain couples TRBV9 to TRBJ2-7; 9 bases fit TRBD1. The CDR3 is CASSVAGGQGWYEQYF. The CDR3 nucleotides are TGTGCCAGCAGCGTAGCTGGGGGACAGGGTTGGTACGAGCAGTACTTC.